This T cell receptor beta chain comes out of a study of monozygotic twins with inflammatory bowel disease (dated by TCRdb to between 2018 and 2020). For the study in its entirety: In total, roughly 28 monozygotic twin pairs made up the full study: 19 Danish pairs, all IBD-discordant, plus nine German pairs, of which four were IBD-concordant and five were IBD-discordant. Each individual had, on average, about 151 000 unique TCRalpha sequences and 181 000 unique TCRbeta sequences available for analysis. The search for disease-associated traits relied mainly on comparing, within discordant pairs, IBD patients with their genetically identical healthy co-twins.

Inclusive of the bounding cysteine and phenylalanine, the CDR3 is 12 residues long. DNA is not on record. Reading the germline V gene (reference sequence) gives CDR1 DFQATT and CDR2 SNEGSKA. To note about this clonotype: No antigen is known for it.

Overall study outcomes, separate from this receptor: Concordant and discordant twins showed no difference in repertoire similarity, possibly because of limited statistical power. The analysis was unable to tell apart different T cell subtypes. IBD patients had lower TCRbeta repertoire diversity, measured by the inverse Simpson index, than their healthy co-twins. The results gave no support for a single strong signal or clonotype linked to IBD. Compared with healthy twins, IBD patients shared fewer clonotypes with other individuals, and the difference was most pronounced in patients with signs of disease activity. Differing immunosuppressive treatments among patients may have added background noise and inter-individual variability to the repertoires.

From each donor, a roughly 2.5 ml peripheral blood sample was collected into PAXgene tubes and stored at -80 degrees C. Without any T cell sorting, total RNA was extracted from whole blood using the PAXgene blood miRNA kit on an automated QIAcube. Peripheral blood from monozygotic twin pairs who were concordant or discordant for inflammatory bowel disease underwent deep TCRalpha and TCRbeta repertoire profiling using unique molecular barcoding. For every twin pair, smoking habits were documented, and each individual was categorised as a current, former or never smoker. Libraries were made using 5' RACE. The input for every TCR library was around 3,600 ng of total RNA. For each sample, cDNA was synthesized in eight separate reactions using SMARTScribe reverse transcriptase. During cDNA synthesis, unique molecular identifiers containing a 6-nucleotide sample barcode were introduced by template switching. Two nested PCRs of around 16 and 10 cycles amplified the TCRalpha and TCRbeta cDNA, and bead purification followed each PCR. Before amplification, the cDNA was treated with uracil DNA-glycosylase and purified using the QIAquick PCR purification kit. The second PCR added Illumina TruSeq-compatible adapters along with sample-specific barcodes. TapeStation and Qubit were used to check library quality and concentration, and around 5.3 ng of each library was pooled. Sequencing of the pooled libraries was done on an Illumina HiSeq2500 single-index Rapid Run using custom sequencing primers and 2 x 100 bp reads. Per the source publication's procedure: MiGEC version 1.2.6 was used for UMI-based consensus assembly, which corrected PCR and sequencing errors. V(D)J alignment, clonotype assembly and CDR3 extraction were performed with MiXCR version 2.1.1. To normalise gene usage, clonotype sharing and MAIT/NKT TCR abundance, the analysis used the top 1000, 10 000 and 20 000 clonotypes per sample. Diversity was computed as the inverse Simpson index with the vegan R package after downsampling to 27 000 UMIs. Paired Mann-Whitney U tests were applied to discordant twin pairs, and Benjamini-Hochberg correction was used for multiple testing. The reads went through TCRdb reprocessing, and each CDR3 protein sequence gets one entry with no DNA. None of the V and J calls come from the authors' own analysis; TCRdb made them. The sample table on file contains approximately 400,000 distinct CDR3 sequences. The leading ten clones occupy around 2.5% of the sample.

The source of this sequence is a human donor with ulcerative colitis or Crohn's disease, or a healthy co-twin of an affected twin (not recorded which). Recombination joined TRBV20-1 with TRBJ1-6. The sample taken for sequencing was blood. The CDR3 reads CSARVGRSPLHF.